This T cell receptor beta chain was sequenced for a study of PD-1 blockade in classical Hodgkin lymphoma. Whole-study findings and limits: While CD8+ TCR diversity did not rise significantly by C4D1, CD4+ TCR diversity did. Complete responders' baseline diversity resembled that of newly diagnosed patients.

V trimming: 5 bases; J trimming: 3 bases; junction bases outside the gene matches: 5. The CDR3 consists of 14 residues. Per germline, CDR1 SEHNR and CDR2 FQNEAQ (reference sequence). All trial patients relapsed after autologous stem cell transplantation. As concerns this clone: Its antigen is unidentified.

Libraries were prepared by immunoSEQ multiplex PCR; TCRdb keeps only in-frame clonotypes and omits some of them. The table has around 20,000 clones, roughly 90% seen once. The chain joins TRBV7-9 to TRBJ2-5; 8 positions agree with TRBD1. This clonotype was sampled from a human donor with classical Hodgkin lymphoma. The sequencing here drew on peripheral blood mononuclear cells (PBMCs), taken before the second cycle of nivolumab. CDR3 sequence reads: CASSRRTGKETQYF. In nucleotides, the CDR3 is TGTGCCAGCAGCCGGCGGACAGGGAAAGAGACCCAGTACTTC.